The entry below describes one T cell receptor (beta chain). Germline V CDR1 and CDR2: SEHNR, FQNEAQ (reference sequence). The CDR3 loop spans 16 amino acids. V was clipped by 6 bases and J by 7 bases; unmatched bases: 12. The data were obtained in a study of blood T cell repertoires in COVID-19. Study summary: The cDNA or gDNA used as material had been derived from T cells, B-cell-depleted T cells, or PBMCs.

Authors' processing steps: From reference gene primer amplification, estimates of nucleated cell counts were derived. Here immunoSEQ multiplex PCR was the method, and the copy in TCRdb shows in-frame clones only, minus some. Clone size and V and J calls were adopted from that table, with D and trimming inferred from the DNA. The table records a few hundred thousand clones, about 87% of them present only once. Sample: PBMCs or T cells enriched from blood (not recorded which). This receptor was identified in a woman between 18 and 30 years old who had recovered from COVID-19. The rearrangement links TRBV7-9 to TRBJ1-4, with 9 bases identical to TRBD1. CDR3 protein: CASSYRPGQGVEKLFF. In DNA, the CDR3 is TGTGCCAGCAGTTACCGACCGGGACAGGGAGTTGAAAAACTGTTTTTT.